Listed here is a single TCR beta chain. Its antigen is still unknown. These data originate in a study of regulatory T cells in long-lasting Graves disease. Arm-PCR of CDR3 regions and iRepertoire HTBI primers were used to build TCR beta libraries. One entry per CDR3 protein, called by TCRdb with MiXCR from the multiplex PCR reads. In the table there are about 310,000 distinct CDR3 sequences, 22% of which are singletons. Broader study findings: Persistent disease was characterized by preferential usage of TRBV28, TRBJ1-2 and TRBJ2-5. Sampling was limited to peripheral blood rather than thyroid tissue.

Germline values: CDR1 MNHEY, CDR2 SMNVEV (reference sequence). J lost 4 bases, V lost 10 bases, and 12 bases had no gene match. The CDR3 has 14 amino acids. Documented time point: persistent/refractory GD, antithyroid drugs over 5 years with positive TRAb. PBMC-derived RNA was used for the TCR library. Here the sequenced sample was peripheral blood mononuclear cells (PBMCs), taken when the disease was refractory, from a patient treated with antithyroid drugs. The chain joins TRBV27 to TRBJ2-7; 8 bases agree with TRBD2. The sequence came from a female donor with Graves disease. CDR3 sequence: CATGGAGNFYEQYF. CDR3 in DNA: TGTGCCACGGGGGGGGCAGGCAATTTTTACGAGCAGTACTTC.